This paragraph covers one T cell receptor (beta chain) sequence. The CDR3 has 18 residues. This record belongs to a study of blood T cell repertoires in COVID-19. Measured with immunoSEQ multiplex PCR; TCRdb has only the in-frame clones, and not every one. Of almost 350,000 clones listed, about 88% are singletons. This sequence joins TRBV21-1 and TRBJ1-3; TRBD1, the table's D call, lacks a check against the DNA. TRBV21-1 is assigned pseudogene status. The receptor comes from a woman aged 25 to 39 who had been exposed to COVID-19. Material for sequencing was PBMCs or T cells enriched from blood (not recorded which). This chain's CDR3 is CASSKSQGAPGYEDTIYF. The CDR3 nucleotides read TGTGCCAGCAGCAAAAGTCAGGGGGCGCCGGGTTATGAGGACACCATATATTTT.